The 21 T cell receptor beta chains below come from one sample, sequenced in a study of T cell responses to AZD1222 COVID-19 vaccine. The repertoire was sequenced with immunoSEQ multiplex PCR; TCRdb's copy has only in-frame clones and lacks some. This sample has about 170,000 clones, with 80% to 95% found just once. The material sequenced was peripheral blood, taken on day 0 of AZD1222 vaccination. These TCRs come from an adult in good health.

The chain carries TRBV29-1 and TRBJ2-3; D is ambiguous. CDR3 length equals 14 residues. Germline CDR1 reads SQVTM; CDR2 reads ANQGSEA. Trimming stripped 4 bases from V and 8 bases from J, with 19 bases between. CDR3 DNA: TGCAGCGTTGTTCCCGGGCACAATCCCACTACGCAGTATTTT. The encoded protein is CSVVPGHNPTTQYF.

The V gene is TRBV9, the J gene TRBJ2-3; 10 bases line up with TRBD2. V gave up 0 bases and J gave up 0 bases; unmatched junction bases: 7. This CDR3 spans 18 amino acids. Germline V CDR1 and CDR2: SGDLS, YYNGEE. This CDR3 is CASSVGRTSGASTDTQYF. The CDR3 nucleotides read TGTGCCAGCAGCGTAGGAAGGACTAGCGGAGCTAGCACAGATACGCAGTATTTT.

The rearrangement links TRBV5-1 to TRBJ1-4; D possibly corresponds to TRBD1 (6 bases). CDR3 length equals 14 residues. V lost 3 bases and J lost 6, with 12 bases in between. CDR1 is SGHRS and CDR2 is YFSETQ in the germline V gene. The CDR3: CASSSQGKDEKLFF. CDR3 DNA: TGCGCCAGCAGCTCGCAGGGGAAGGATGAAAAACTGTTTTTT.

This rearrangement joins TRBV12-3 or TRBV12-4 to TRBJ2-2; no firm D call. With 6 bases removed from V and 5 bases from J, the gap between germline ends came to 7 bases. The CDR3 sequence is 12 residues long. The CDR3 reads CASRSSTGELFF. In DNA form, the CDR3 reads TGTGCCAGCAGGTCCTCTACCGGGGAGCTGTTTTTT.

The chain is built from TRBV6-2 or TRBV6-3 and TRBJ1-5; 8 bases align to TRBD1. The J segment lost 2 bases and the V segment lost 2 bases, leaving 5 bases of the junction unmatched. This CDR3 contains 16 residues. The germline gives CDR1 MNHEY, CDR2 SVGEGT. The CDR3 reads CASSYPTGVGNQPQHF. In nucleotides, the CDR3 is TGTGCCAGCAGTTACCCGACAGGGGTGGGCAATCAGCCCCAGCATTTT.

The CDR3 DNA reads as TGTGCCAGCAGCACACAGGGTGGGCACAATCAGCCCCAGCATTTT. Translation gives CASSTQGGHNQPQHF. The rearrangement links TRBV7-2 to TRBJ1-5, with D possibly TRBD1 on 6 matching bases. V lost 5 bases and J 3 bases, leaving 14 bases between the germline ends. This CDR3 contains 15 residues. Germline lookup yields CDR1 SGHTA and CDR2 FQGNSA.

The chain couples TRBV29-1 to TRBJ1-4; 7 bases agree with TRBD1. Germline V gives CDR1 SQVTM, CDR2 ANQGSEA. This CDR3 region has 13 residues. V shed 3 bases, J shed 6 bases, and the junction held 4 bases outside the gene matches. The CDR3 DNA reads TGCAGCGTTGACATACAGGGGTATGAAAAACTGTTTTTT. Translating it yields CSVDIQGYEKLFF.

V is TRBV4-3 and J is TRBJ2-3, with 7 bases lining up with TRBD2. V gave up 3 bases and J gave up 7 bases; unmatched junction bases: 13. Germline V gene lookup returns CDR1 LGHNA and CDR2 YSLEER. This CDR3 has 16 amino acids. The CDR3 DNA sequence: TGCGCCAGCAGCCAGGATCCGGGACTATCAACCTATACGCAGTATTTT. It is translated as CASSQDPGLSTYTQYF.

J is TRBJ2-7 and V is TRBV15, with TRBD1 matching over 11 bases. Germline loops: CDR1 LNHNV, CDR2 YYDKDF (reference sequence). The CDR3 has 15 amino acids. V dropped 4 bases and J dropped 3; count of bases not matched to a gene: 5. CDR3 in DNA: TGTGCCACCAGCAAGACCGGGACAGGGGGCTACGAGCAGTACTTC. This gives the protein CATSKTGTGGYEQYF.

The chain links TRBV19 to TRBJ1-1, with 10 bases fitting TRBD1. The CDR3 has 15 amino acids. Germline V lookup: CDR1 LNHDA, CDR2 SQIVND (reference sequence). The V gene end was trimmed by 7 bases and the J gene end by 5 bases; junction bases not matched to a gene: 10. The CDR3 DNA is TGTGCCAGTATCCGACAGGGGGCATCATGGACTGAAGCTTTCTTT. It translates to CASIRQGASWTEAFF.

This clone appeared a few times. The rearrangement joins TRBV19 to TRBJ2-7, with a tentative D call TRBD2 (5 bases). CDR1 and CDR2 (germline): LNHDA, SQIVND (reference sequence). Trimming stripped 2 bases from V and 6 bases from J, with 17 bases between. This CDR3 contains 15 residues. CDR3 DNA: TGTGCCAGTAGTATAAGGAGCGGAGCTCTCGGCGAGCAGTACTTC. It is translated as CASSIRSGALGEQYF.

This chain joins TRBV4-3 and TRBJ1-3, with a tentative D call TRBD1 (5 bases). The CDR3 has 17 amino acids. Germline CDR1 and CDR2: LGHNA and YSLEER. V lost 3 bases and J lost 1, with 16 bases in between. The CDR3 spells CASSQTRVQKSGNTIYF. In DNA, the CDR3 is TGCGCCAGCAGCCAGACCAGGGTTCAAAAATCTGGAAACACCATATATTTT.

This rearrangement joins TRBV5-1 to TRBJ2-1, with TRBD1 matching over 8 bases. Germline V lookup: CDR1 SGHRS, CDR2 YFSETQ. The CDR3 length is 15 residues. The J segment lost 5 bases and the V segment lost 1 base, leaving 5 bases of the junction unmatched. The CDR3, as DNA: TGCGCCAGCAGCTTGCAGGGGGCAAATGACAATGAGCAGTTCTTC. Translating gives CASSLQGANDNEQFF.

Only one count was recorded for this clone. The chain is built from TRBV2 and TRBJ1-6; D possibly corresponds to TRBD1 (5 bases). The CDR3 length is 15 residues. Germline-derived CDR1 and CDR2 are SNHLY and FYNNEI. With 3 bases removed from V and 10 bases from J, the gap between germline ends came to 16 bases. CDR3 sequence: CASSDHQGKKSPLHF. The CDR3 DNA follows: TGTGCCAGCAGTGACCACCAGGGAAAGAAGTCACCCCTCCACTTT.

V is TRBV7-9 and J is TRBJ1-5; 7 nucleotides agree with TRBD1. The CDR3 extends over 15 amino acids. The V gene's germline CDR1 is SEHNR and CDR2 FQNEAQ (reference sequence). Trimming took 3 bases from V and 7 from J; bases not matched to a gene: 9. This CDR3 is CASSFGQGVGQPQHF. The CDR3 DNA reads TGTGCCAGCAGCTTTGGCCAGGGGGTCGGGCAGCCCCAGCATTTT.

The J gene is TRBJ1-2, the V gene TRBV30, with 7 nucleotides matching TRBD1. The CDR3 is 15 amino acids. The V gene end was trimmed by 2 bases and the J gene end by 1 base; junction bases not matched to a gene: 7. Germline V gene lookup returns CDR1 GTSNPN and CDR2 SVGIG (reference sequence). DNA of the CDR3: TGTGCCTGGAGTCGGGACAGAGCCTTTAACTATGGCTACACCTTC. Amino acids: CAWSRDRAFNYGYTF.

The rearrangement joins TRBV30 to TRBJ2-2; possible D gene TRBD1, 6 bases. The germline CDR1 and CDR2 sequences are GTSNPN and SVGIG (reference sequence). Trimming pared 1 base from V and 5 bases from J, leaving 8 bases between. The CDR3 covers 13 residues. CDR3 protein: CAWSEQGTGELFF. CDR3 nucleotides: TGTGCCTGGAGTGAACAGGGTACCGGGGAGCTGTTTTTT.

The rearrangement uses TRBV7-9 and TRBJ1-1; D not resolved. Germline-derived CDR1 and CDR2 are SEHNR and FQNEAQ (reference sequence). The CDR3 has 14 amino acids. V was trimmed by 5 bases and J by 4 bases, leaving 14 bases between them. CDR3: CASSAGDFSTEAFF. The CDR3 nucleotides read TGTGCCAGCAGCGCCGGGGATTTTAGCACTGAAGCTTTCTTT. The entire variable domain, with the rest obtained from reference TRBV7-9 and TRBJ1-1, is as follows: DTGVSQNPRHKITKRGQNVTFRCDPISEHNRLYWYRQTLGQGPEFLTYFQNEAQLEKSRLLSDRFSAERPKGSFSTLEIQRTEQGDSAMYLCASSAGDFSTEAFFGQGTRLTVV.

Only one count was recorded for this clone. The chain uses TRBV5-1 and TRBJ2-1; 9 nucleotides match TRBD1. In germline, CDR1 is SGHRS, CDR2 YFSETQ. This CDR3 has 15 amino acids. J gave up 6 bases and V 4 bases, and 8 bases lay outside the gene matches. This chain's CDR3 is CASSVRQGEINEQFF. Written as DNA, the CDR3 is TGCGCCAGCAGCGTCCGACAGGGGGAGATCAATGAGCAGTTCTTC.

The gene calls are TRBV7-9 and TRBJ1-3; 8 bases are shared with TRBD1. Trimming removed 4 bases from V and 4 bases from J; junction bases left unmatched: 12. The CDR3 runs 17 residues. From germline, CDR1 is SEHNR and CDR2 FQNEAQ (reference sequence). The CDR3 here is CASSYRSDRVWGNTIYF. The DNA for the CDR3 is TGTGCCAGCAGCTACCGTTCGGACAGGGTTTGGGGAAACACCATATATTTT.

The genes are TRBV6-5 and TRBJ2-7; no clear D. This CDR3 has 14 residues. Germline CDR1 MNHEY, CDR2 SVGAGI. Deletions cut 0 bases from V and 3 bases from J, with 9 bases between. The CDR3 loop is CASSYSSANYEQYF. The CDR3 nucleotides are TGTGCCAGCAGTTACTCGAGTGCCAACTACGAGCAGTACTTC.